The clone carrying this T cell receptor (beta chain) was detected ten times or more. Its antigen remains unknown. The CDR3 covers 15 residues. Trimming left V 4 bases short and J 7 bases short, with 22 bases between. From germline, CDR1 is SQVTM and CDR2 ANQGSEA. TCRdb ran MiXCR on the reads and lists one entry per CDR3 protein. The table has a few hundred thousand distinct CDR3 sequences, less than 9.5% seen once. This entry is derived from a study of T cell repertoires in cytomegalovirus infection. Study-wide background: Indications of both CMV infection and matching HLA type were provided by public TCR beta signatures.

Study-level points and caveats: Cumulative public TCR beta family frequency identified CMV carriers with the relevant HLA. There were HLA-C-restricted CMV-specific TCR beta clonotypes dominating the ex vivo response.

Input material: PBMCs. The clonotype comes from a human donor in good health (CMV status not recorded). Some clones in this sample may be carry-over from other donors' samples. The gene calls are TRBV29-1 and TRBJ2-5; D is tentatively TRBD1 or TRBD2 (6 bases each). CDR3 in DNA: TGCAGCGTTGCCGAAGCCGGGGGCCCAATTGGGACCCAGTACTTC. Its protein product is CSVAEAGGPIGTQYF. The variable domain in full, completed from reference TRBV29-1 and TRBJ2-5, reads SAVISQKPSRDICQRGTSLTIQCQVDSQVTMMFWYRQQPGQSLTLIATANQGSEATYESGFVIDKFPISRPNLTFSTLTVSNMSPEDSSIYLCSVAEAGGPIGTQYFGPGTRLLVL.